A selection of T cell receptor beta chains follows, all from one sample in a study of cytomegalovirus exposure and HLA in healthy donors. The table came from immunoSEQ multiplex PCR; TCRdb's copy has only in-frame clones and leaves some out. The sample shows 250,000 to 400,000 clones, approximately 91% of them seen only once. Sequenced material: PBMCs. The receptor source for this set is a young man in good health and CMV-seronegative. Both conserved end residues are part of each CDR3. Each record gives: clone size, J gene, V gene, D gene, CDR3 protein, CDR3 DNA. D genes are given only for firm matches. Some rows mark clone size as missing; the rest say once, few, many or name a class of expanded clone.

-	TRBJ2-7	TRBV5-1	-	CASSYRSSYEQYF	TGCGCCAGCAGTTACAGGAGCTCCTACGAGCAGTACTTC
-	TRBJ1-1	TRBV19	-	CASTLSRQTNTEAFF	TGTGCCAGTACCCTGAGCAGACAAACGAACACTGAAGCTTTCTTT
-	TRBJ2-1	TRBV19	TRBD2	CASSIRGGAVNEQFF	TGTGCCAGTAGTATACGCGGGGGGGCCGTCAATGAGCAGTTCTTC
-	TRBJ2-6	TRBV15	-	CATSRLTAPGANVLTF	TGTGCCACCAGCAGGTTGACAGCCCCGGGGGCCAACGTCCTGACTTTC
once	TRBJ2-1	TRBV7-9	TRBD1	CASSFSRPGQGGNEQFF	TGTGCCAGCAGCTTCAGCCGTCCGGGACAGGGAGGGAATGAGCAGTTCTTC
-	TRBJ2-7	TRBV4-1	-	CASSQGTGRSYEQYF	TGCGCCAGCAGCCAAGGTACAGGTCGATCCTACGAGCAGTACTTC
-	TRBJ1-1	TRBV13	TRBD1	CASSLRGRPTEAFF	TGTGCCAGCAGCCTCAGGGGGCGACCCACTGAAGCTTTCTTT
-	TRBJ1-2	TRBV4-3	TRBD1	CASSPRQGRTKYTF	TGCGCCAGCAGCCCACGACAGGGCCGAACAAAGTACACCTTC
-	TRBJ2-3	TRBV10-3	-	CAISAGVPTDTQYF	TGTGCCATCAGTGCGGGGGTACCCACAGATACGCAGTATTTT
-	TRBJ2-1	TRBV12-5	TRBD2	CASDAPFGATGGQFF	TGTGCTAGTGACGCACCTTTCGGGGCAACGGGGGGGCAGTTCTTC
-	TRBJ2-2	TRBV6-5	-	CASSYSSGVARGLFF	TGTGCCAGCAGTTACTCGTCTGGGGTAGCGCGTGGGCTGTTTTTT
-	TRBJ1-2	TRBV15	-	CATSPQGGYYGYTF	TGTGCCACCAGCCCCCAGGGAGGGTACTATGGCTACACCTTC
-	TRBJ2-7	TRBV7-8	-	CASSLAESQQYF	TGTGCCAGCAGCTTAGCGGAGAGCCAGCAGTACTTC
-	TRBJ1-1	TRBV6-6	-	CASSYSSTGNTEAFF	TGTGCCAGCAGTTACTCGAGTACAGGGAACACTGAAGCTTTCTTT
-	TRBJ2-7	TRBV4-3	-	CASSQDHFRDQPLYEQYF	TGCGCCAGCAGCCAAGATCATTTCCGGGATCAGCCCTTGTACGAGCAGTACTTC
-	TRBJ2-2	TRBV6-5	TRBD1	CASSYWRTGYTGELFF	TGTGCCAGCAGTTACTGGCGGACAGGTTACACCGGGGAGCTGTTTTTT
-	TRBJ1-4	TRBV7-2	-	CASSLVAGEKLFF	TGTGCCAGCAGCTTAGTAGCTGGTGAAAAACTGTTTTTT
-	TRBJ2-1	TRBV7-9	TRBD1	CASSPTGTGVHNEQFF	TGTGCCAGCAGCCCCACCGGGACAGGGGTCCACAATGAGCAGTTCTTC
-	TRBJ2-2	TRBV12-5	-	CASGQFVGSGSAGELFF	TGTGCTAGTGGCCAATTTGTAGGGTCGGGTAGCGCCGGGGAGCTGTTTTTT
-	TRBJ2-2	TRBV7-2	TRBD2	CATGVWTSGVTGELFF	TGTGCCACGGGCGTTTGGACTAGCGGGGTCACCGGGGAGCTGTTTTTT
once	TRBJ2-1	TRBV5-1	TRBD1	CASSLVAGGSYNEQFF	TGCGCCAGCAGCTTGGTAGCAGGGGGATCCTACAATGAGCAGTTCTTC
-	TRBJ1-3	TRBV6-5	-	CASSQTASGNTIYF	TGTGCCAGCAGCCAGACAGCCTCTGGAAACACCATATATTTT
-	TRBJ2-6	TRBV5-6	TRBD1	CASRQGGSSGANVLTF	TGTGCCAGCCGACAGGGGGGGAGCTCTGGGGCCAACGTCCTGACTTTC
-	TRBJ1-1	TRBV27	TRBD1	CASSLRTGLSTEAFF	TGTGCCAGCAGCTTACGGACAGGGCTGTCCACTGAAGCTTTCTTT
few	TRBJ1-6	TRBV25-1	TRBD1	CASSLTGGNSPLHF	TGTGCCAGCAGCTTAACAGGGGGAAATTCACCCCTCCACTTT
-	TRBJ2-2	TRBV4-1	-	CASTQGPGNTGELFF	TGCGCCAGCACCCAGGGTCCAGGGAACACCGGGGAGCTGTTTTTT
-	TRBJ2-1	TRBV10-3	-	CAISEVGADYNEQFF	TGTGCCATCAGTGAGGTGGGGGCAGATTACAATGAGCAGTTCTTC
-	TRBJ2-7	TRBV28	-	CASSPLGGGGLRAEQYF	TGTGCCAGCAGTCCACTTGGTGGAGGAGGGCTGAGGGCCGAGCAGTACTTC
-	TRBJ2-2	TRBV11-2	TRBD2	CASSDGTSGATGELFF	TGTGCCAGCAGCGATGGGACTAGCGGGGCTACCGGGGAGCTGTTTTTT
-	TRBJ1-2	TRBV9	-	CASSVVYEAGLDGYTF	TGTGCCAGCAGCGTAGTATATGAGGCGGGTTTGGATGGCTACACCTTC
-	TRBJ2-1	TRBV30	TRBD1	CAWSVSGQGTYNEQFF	TGTGCCTGGAGTGTATCGGGACAGGGCACCTACAATGAGCAGTTCTTC
-	TRBJ1-1	TRBV19	-	CASSIAGDATEAFF	TGTGCCAGTAGTATCGCAGGGGACGCCACTGAAGCTTTCTTT
-	TRBJ2-6	TRBV19	TRBD2	CASSAPGRESVAF	TGTGCCAGTAGTGCTCCGGGGAGGGAGAGCGTGGCTTTC
once	TRBJ1-2	TRBV7-9	-	CASSSYTSGGGYTF	TGTGCCAGCAGCTCTTATACTTCGGGGGGTGGCTACACCTTC
-	TRBJ1-6	TRBV27	-	CASSLWPGSNSPLHF	TGTGCCAGCAGTTTATGGCCCGGGTCTAATTCACCCCTCCACTTT
-	TRBJ1-2	TRBV19	-	CASTSSPDRIPGYTF	TGTGCCAGTACCTCAAGCCCCGACAGGATCCCTGGCTACACCTTC
few	TRBJ1-6	TRBV19	-	CASRPKTAINSPLHF	TGTGCCAGCAGACCCAAAACAGCTATCAATTCACCCCTCCACTTT
once	TRBJ1-2	TRBV19	TRBD1	CASSNPRQGGYGYTF	TGTGCCAGTAGTAATCCGCGACAGGGAGGTTATGGCTACACCTTC
-	TRBJ2-1	TRBV5-4	TRBD2	CASSSRGDEQFF	TGTGCCAGCAGCTCGCGGGGGGATGAGCAGTTCTTC
few	TRBJ1-2	TRBV19	TRBD1	CASSPQGAQANYGYTF	TGTGCCAGTAGTCCACAGGGGGCCCAAGCTAACTATGGCTACACCTTC
-	TRBJ1-1	TRBV2	TRBD1	CASRTTGKATEAFF	TGTGCCAGCAGGACGACAGGGAAGGCCACTGAAGCTTTCTTT
-	TRBJ1-2	TRBV25-1	TRBD1	CASSSTDRGAGKYGYTF	TGTGCCAGCAGCAGCACCGACAGGGGAGCGGGCAAGTATGGCTACACCTTC
-	TRBJ1-1	TRBV4-1	-	CASSQGPGGQREAFF	TGCGCCAGCAGCCAAGGGCCCGGGGGGCAGCGAGAAGCTTTCTTT
-	TRBJ1-1	TRBV10-1	TRBD1	CASSADRGRAFF	TGCGCCAGCAGTGCTGACAGGGGAAGAGCTTTCTTT
-	TRBJ1-1	TRBV7-2	TRBD1	CASSSRGRGNTEAFF	TGTGCCAGCAGCTCCAGGGGGCGCGGGAACACTGAAGCTTTCTTT
-	TRBJ2-7	TRBV6-1	-	CASSAYMRTGILDEQYF	TGTGCCAGCAGTGCCTACATGCGGACCGGGATACTCGACGAGCAGTACTTC